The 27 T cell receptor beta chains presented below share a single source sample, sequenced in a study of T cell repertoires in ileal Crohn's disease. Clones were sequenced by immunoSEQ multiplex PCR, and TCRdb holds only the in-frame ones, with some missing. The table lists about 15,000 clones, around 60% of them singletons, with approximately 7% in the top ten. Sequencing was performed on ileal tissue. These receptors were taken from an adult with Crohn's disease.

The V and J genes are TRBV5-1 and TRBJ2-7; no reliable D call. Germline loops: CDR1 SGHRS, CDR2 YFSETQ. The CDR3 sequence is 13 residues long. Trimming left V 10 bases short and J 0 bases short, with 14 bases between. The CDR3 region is CALYPTSSYEQYF. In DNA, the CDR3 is TGCGCCTTATATCCCACATCCTCCTACGAGCAGTACTTC.

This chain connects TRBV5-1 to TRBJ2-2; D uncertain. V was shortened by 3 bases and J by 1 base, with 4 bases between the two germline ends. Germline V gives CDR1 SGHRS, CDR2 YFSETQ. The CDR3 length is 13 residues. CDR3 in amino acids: CASSSGNTGELFF. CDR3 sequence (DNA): TGCGCCAGCAGCTCAGGGAACACCGGGGAGCTGTTTTTT.

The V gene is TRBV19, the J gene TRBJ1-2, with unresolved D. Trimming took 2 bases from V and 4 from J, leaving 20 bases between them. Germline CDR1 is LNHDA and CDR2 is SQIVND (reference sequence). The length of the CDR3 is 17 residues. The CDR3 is CASSITSTVSTLYGYTF. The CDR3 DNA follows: TGTGCCAGTAGTATAACCTCAACAGTATCGACCCTCTATGGCTACACCTTC. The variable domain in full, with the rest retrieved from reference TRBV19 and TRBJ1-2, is DGGITQSPKYLFRKEGQNVTLSCEQNLNHDAMYWYRQDPGQGLRLIYYSQIVNDFQKGDIAEGYSVSREKKESFPLTVTSAQKNPTAFYLCASSITSTVSTLYGYTFGSGTRLTVV.

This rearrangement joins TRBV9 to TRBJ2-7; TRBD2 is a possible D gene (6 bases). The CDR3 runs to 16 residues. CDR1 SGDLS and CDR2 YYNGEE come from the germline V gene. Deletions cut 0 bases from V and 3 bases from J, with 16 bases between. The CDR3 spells CASSVGPSGSNYEQYF. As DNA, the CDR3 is TGTGCCAGCAGCGTAGGGCCGAGCGGGTCTAACTACGAGCAGTACTTC.

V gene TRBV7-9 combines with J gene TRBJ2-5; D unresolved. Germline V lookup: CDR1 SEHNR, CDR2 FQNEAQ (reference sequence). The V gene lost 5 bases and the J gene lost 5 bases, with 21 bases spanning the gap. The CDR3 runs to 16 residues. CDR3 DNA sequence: TGTGCCAGCAGCCCCCAGACCAGCCTACAGCAGGAGACCCAGTACTTC. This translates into CASSPQTSLQQETQYF. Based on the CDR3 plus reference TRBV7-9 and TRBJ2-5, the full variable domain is DTGVSQNPRHKITKRGQNVTFRCDPISEHNRLYWYRQTLGQGPEFLTYFQNEAQLEKSRLLSDRFSAERPKGSFSTLEIQRTEQGDSAMYLCASSPQTSLQQETQYFGPGTRLLVL.

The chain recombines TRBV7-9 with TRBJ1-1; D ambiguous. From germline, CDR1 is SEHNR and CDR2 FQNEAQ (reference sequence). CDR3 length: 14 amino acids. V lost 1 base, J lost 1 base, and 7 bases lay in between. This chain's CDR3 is CASSLGQKNTEAFF. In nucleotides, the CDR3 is TGTGCCAGCAGCTTAGGCCAGAAGAACACTGAAGCTTTCTTT.

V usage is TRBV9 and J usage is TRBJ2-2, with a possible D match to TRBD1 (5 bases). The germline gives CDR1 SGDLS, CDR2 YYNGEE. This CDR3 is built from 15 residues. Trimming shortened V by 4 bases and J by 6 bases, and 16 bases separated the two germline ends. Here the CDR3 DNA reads TGTGCCAGCAGCCTCCGTGCAGGGTTATCCGGGGAGCTGTTTTTT. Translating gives CASSLRAGLSGELFF.

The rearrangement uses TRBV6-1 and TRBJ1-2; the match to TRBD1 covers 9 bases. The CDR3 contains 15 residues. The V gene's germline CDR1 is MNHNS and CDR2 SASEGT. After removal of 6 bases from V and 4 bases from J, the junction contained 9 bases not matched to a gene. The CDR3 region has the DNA TGTGCCAGCAGGGACACAGGGGGCTGGGCCTATGGCTACACCTTC. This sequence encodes CASRDTGGWAYGYTF.

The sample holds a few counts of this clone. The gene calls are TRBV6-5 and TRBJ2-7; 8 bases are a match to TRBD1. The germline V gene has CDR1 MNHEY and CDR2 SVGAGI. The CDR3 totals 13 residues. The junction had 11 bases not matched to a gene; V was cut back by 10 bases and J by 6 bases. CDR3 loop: CATHTGGKGEQYF. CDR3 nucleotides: TGTGCCACGCATACAGGGGGGAAAGGCGAGCAGTACTTC.

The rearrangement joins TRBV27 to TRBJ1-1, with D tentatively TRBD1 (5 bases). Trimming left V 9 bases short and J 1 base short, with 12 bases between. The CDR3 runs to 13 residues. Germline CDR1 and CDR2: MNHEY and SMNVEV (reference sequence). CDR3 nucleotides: TGTGCCAGTGGAAATACAGGGAACACTGAAGCTTTCTTT. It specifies CASGNTGNTEAFF.

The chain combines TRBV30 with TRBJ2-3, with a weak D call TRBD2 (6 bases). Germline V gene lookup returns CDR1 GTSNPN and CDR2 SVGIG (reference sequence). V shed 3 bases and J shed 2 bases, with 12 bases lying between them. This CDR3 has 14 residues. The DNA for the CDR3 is TGTGCCTGGAGAAAGGCGGGGAACACAGATACGCAGTATTTT. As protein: CAWRKAGNTDTQYF.

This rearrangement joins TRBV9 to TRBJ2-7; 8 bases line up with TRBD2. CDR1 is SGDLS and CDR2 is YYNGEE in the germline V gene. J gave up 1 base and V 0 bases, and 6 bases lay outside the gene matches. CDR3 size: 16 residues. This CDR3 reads CASSVAEVAGSYEQYF. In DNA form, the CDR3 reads TGTGCCAGCAGCGTAGCGGAAGTAGCGGGGTCCTACGAGCAGTACTTC. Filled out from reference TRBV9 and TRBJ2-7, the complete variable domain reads DSGVTQTPKHLITATGQRVTLRCSPRSGDLSVYWYQQSLDQGLQFLIQYYNGEERAKGNILERFSAQQFPDLHSELNLSSLELGDSALYFCASSVAEVAGSYEQYFGPGTRLTVT.

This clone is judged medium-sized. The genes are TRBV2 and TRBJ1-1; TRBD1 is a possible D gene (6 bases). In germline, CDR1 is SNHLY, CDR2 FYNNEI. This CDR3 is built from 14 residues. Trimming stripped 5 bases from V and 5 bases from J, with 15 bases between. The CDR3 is CASSHGGRGTEAFF. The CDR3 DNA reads TGTGCCAGCAGTCACGGAGGAAGGGGGACTGAAGCTTTCTTT.

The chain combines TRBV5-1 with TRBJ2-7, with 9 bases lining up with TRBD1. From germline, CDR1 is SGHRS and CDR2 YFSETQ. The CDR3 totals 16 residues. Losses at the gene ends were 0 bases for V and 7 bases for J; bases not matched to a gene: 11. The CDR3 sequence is CASSLVTGTGQEEQYF. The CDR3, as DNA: TGCGCCAGCAGCTTGGTAACCGGGACAGGGCAGGAAGAGCAGTACTTC.

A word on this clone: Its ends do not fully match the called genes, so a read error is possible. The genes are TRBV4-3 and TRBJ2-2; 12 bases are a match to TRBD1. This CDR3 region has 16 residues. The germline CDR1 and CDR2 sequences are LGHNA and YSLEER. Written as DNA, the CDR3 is TGCGCCAGCAGCCAAGATAGGGACAGGGGGCACCGGGGAGCTGTTTTT. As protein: CASSQDRDRGHRGAVF.

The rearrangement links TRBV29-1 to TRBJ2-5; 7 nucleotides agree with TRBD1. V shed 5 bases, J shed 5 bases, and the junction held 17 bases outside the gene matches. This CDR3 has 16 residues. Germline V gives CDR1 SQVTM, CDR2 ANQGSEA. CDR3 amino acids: CSVSGTDGIRWETQYF. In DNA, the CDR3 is TGCAGCGTTAGTGGGACAGACGGGATAAGGTGGGAGACCCAGTACTTC.

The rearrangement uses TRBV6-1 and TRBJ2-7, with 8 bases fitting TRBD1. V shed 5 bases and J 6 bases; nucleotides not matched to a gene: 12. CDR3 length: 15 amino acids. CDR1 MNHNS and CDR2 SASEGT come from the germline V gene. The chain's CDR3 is CASSPRTGQSSEQYF. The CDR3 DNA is TGTGCCAGCAGTCCAAGGACAGGGCAGTCCAGCGAGCAGTACTTC.

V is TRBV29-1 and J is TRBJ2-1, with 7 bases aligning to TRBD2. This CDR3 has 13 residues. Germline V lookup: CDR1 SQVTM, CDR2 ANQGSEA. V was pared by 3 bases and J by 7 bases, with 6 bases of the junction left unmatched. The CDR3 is CSVEAGANNEQFF. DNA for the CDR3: TGCAGCGTTGAGGCGGGAGCTAATAATGAGCAGTTCTTC.

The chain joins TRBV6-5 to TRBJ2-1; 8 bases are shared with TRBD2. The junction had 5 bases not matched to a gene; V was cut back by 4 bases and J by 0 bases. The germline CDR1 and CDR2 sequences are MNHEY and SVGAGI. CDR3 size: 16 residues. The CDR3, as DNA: TGTGCCAGCAGTTCCCCCAGCGGGGGCTCCTACAATGAGCAGTTCTTC. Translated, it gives CASSSPSGGSYNEQFF.

For the CDR3, the DNA is TGTGCCAGCTCATCCAGCGACGGCGAAAATGAAAAACTGTTTTTT. Protein sequence: CASSSSDGENEKLFF. The chain joins TRBV18 to TRBJ1-4; D not certain. V was cut by 5 bases and J by 5 bases, with 15 bases left in between. CDR1 and CDR2 (germline): KGHSH, LQKENI. The CDR3 extends over 15 amino acids.

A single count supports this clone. The CDR3 here is CAWTPLGGGYEQYF. CDR3 DNA: TGTGCCTGGACCCCGCTGGGGGGAGGCTACGAGCAGTACTTC. J is TRBJ2-7 and V is TRBV30, with D perhaps TRBD2 (6 bases). The CDR3 runs to 14 residues. V was pared by 4 bases and J by 3 bases, with 16 bases between. CDR1 and CDR2 from the germline V gene are GTSNPN and SVGIG (reference sequence).

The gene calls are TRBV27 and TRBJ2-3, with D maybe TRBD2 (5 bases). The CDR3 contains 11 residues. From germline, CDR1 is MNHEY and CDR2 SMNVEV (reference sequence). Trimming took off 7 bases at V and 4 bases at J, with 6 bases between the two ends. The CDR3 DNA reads TGTGCCAGCATGAGGGCAGATACGCAGTATTTT. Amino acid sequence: CASMRADTQYF.

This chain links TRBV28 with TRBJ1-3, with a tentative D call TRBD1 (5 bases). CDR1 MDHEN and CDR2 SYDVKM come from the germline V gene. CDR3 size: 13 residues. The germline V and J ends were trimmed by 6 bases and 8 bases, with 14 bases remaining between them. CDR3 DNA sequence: TGTGCCAGCAGCTTGGGACTCTGGGACACCATATATTTT. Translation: CASSLGLWDTIYF.

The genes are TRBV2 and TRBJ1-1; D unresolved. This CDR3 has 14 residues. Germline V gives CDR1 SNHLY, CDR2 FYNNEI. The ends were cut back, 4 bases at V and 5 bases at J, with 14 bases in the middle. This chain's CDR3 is CASSGGGRGTEAFF. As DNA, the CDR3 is TGTGCCAGCAGTGGTGGAGGGAGAGGAACTGAAGCTTTCTTT. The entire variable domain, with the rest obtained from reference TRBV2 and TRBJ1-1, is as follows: EPEVTQTPSHQVTQMGQEVILRCVPISNHLYFYWYRQILGQKVEFLVSFYNNEISEKSEIFDDQFSVERPDGSNFTLKIRSTKLEDSAMYFCASSGGGRGTEAFFGQGTRLTVV.

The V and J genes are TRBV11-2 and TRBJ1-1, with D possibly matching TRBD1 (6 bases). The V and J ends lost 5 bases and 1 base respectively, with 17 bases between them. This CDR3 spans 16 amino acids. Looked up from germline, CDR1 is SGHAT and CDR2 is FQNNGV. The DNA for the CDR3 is TGTGCCAGCAGCCTGATAGGACAGACCTCGAACACTGAAGCTTTCTTT. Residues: CASSLIGQTSNTEAFF.

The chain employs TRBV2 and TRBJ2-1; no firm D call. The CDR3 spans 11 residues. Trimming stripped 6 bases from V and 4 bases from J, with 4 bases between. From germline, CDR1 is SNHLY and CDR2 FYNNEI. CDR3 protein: CASRSYNEQFF. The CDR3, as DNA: TGTGCCAGCAGGTCATACAATGAGCAGTTCTTC.

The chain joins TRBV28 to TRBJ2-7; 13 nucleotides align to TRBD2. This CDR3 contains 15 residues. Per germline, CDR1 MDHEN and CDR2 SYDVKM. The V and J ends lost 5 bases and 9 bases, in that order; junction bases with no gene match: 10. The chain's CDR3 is CASSPGTSGTQRQYF. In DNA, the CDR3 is TGTGCCAGCAGTCCCGGGACTAGCGGGACCCAAAGGCAGTACTTC.